The 18 T cell receptor beta chains reported below all come from one sample, sequenced in a study of T cell changes during pregnancy in multiple sclerosis. Some clones are missing from TCRdb's copy, which holds only in-frame ones; the method was immunoSEQ multiplex PCR. The sample includes 50,000 or so clones, around nine tenths of them seen just once. The specimen was CD4+ T cells from peripheral blood mononuclear cells, collected before pregnancy. These receptors were obtained from a female donor with multiple sclerosis, enrolled in a pregnancy study.

Written as DNA, the CDR3 is TGTGCCATCAGATCCTCGGGGGGGCGAACTGAAGCTTTCTTT. Translation gives CAIRSSGGRTEAFF. The chain links TRBV10-3 to TRBJ1-1, with D possibly TRBD1 on 6 matching bases. CDR3 size: 14 residues. The germline V and J ends were trimmed by 6 bases and 5 bases, with 16 bases remaining between them. The V gene's germline CDR1 is ENHRY and CDR2 SYGVKD.

The V gene is TRBV28, the J gene TRBJ2-7; tentative D call: TRBD1 (5 bases). The CDR3 covers 14 residues. V gave up 3 bases and J gave up 2 bases, with 11 bases separating them. Germline V gene sequence: CDR1 MDHEN, CDR2 SYDVKM. As DNA, the CDR3 is TGTGCCAGCAGTTTTGGACAATCGACCTACGAGCAGTACTTC. Encoded protein: CASSFGQSTYEQYF.

V usage is TRBV28 and J usage is TRBJ2-1; TRBD2 aligns across 9 bases. With V trimmed by 8 bases and J by 8 bases, 7 bases remained unmatched. CDR1 is MDHEN, CDR2 SYDVKM, per germline. This CDR3 spans 13 amino acids. CDR3 in DNA: TGTGCCAGCGCGGGACTAGCCGGCGATGAGCAGTTCTTC. It specifies CASAGLAGDEQFF.

The rearrangement links TRBV19 to TRBJ2-7; 12 bases map to TRBD1. CDR1 and CDR2 (germline): LNHDA, SQIVND (reference sequence). Trimming at V came to 5 bases and at J to 5 bases, leaving 7 bases not matched to a gene. CDR3 length: 15 residues. The CDR3, as DNA: TGTGCCAGTAGTGGCTCCGGGACAGGGGGCAACGAGCAGTACTTC. This codes for CASSGSGTGGNEQYF.

The chain carries TRBV5-1 and TRBJ2-4; possible D gene TRBD2, 6 bases. Trimming stripped 0 bases from V and 8 bases from J, with 12 bases between. Germline loops: CDR1 SGHRS, CDR2 YFSETQ. CDR3 size: 14 residues. CDR3 DNA: TGCGCCAGCAGCTTGGAGGCTCCGGGAGACATTCAGTACTTC. It yields the protein CASSLEAPGDIQYF.

The chain uses TRBV6-5 and TRBJ1-3; D not certain. Trimming cost V 5 bases and J 0 bases, with 11 bases left between them. Germline-derived CDR1 and CDR2 are MNHEY and SVGAGI. This CDR3 contains 15 residues. CDR3 loop: CASSRSGDSGNTIYF. In DNA, the CDR3 is TGTGCCAGCAGTCGCTCCGGGGACTCTGGAAACACCATATATTTT.

V is TRBV27 and J is TRBJ2-6; 7 bases are shared with TRBD1. CDR3 length: 18 residues. The junction had 6 bases not matched to a gene; V was cut back by 1 base and J by 0 bases. Germline assignment: CDR1 MNHEY and CDR2 SMNVEV (reference sequence). The CDR3 protein is CASSLLQGKISGANVLTF. The CDR3 DNA follows: TGTGCCAGCAGTTTATTACAGGGGAAAATCTCTGGGGCCAACGTCCTGACTTTC.

For the CDR3, the DNA is TGTGCCAGCAGCTTAATACTAGCGGGAATAACAGATACGCAGTATTTT. As protein: CASSLILAGITDTQYF. V gene TRBV7-9 combines with J gene TRBJ2-3, with TRBD2 matching over 10 bases. The J segment lost 3 bases and the V segment lost 2 bases, leaving 5 bases of the junction unmatched. The CDR3 loop spans 16 amino acids. Germline V gene data show CDR1 as SEHNR and CDR2 as FQNEAQ (reference sequence).

This chain uses TRBV5-6 with TRBJ2-4; 8 positions match TRBD1. V dropped 1 base and J dropped 1; count of bases not matched to a gene: 7. Germline CDR1 SGHDT, CDR2 YYEEEE. The CDR3 extends over 17 amino acids. The CDR3, as DNA: TGTGCCAGCAGCTTGCCTCCGACAGGGGTGGCCAAAAACATTCAGTACTTC. This translates into CASSLPPTGVAKNIQYF.

This clone came up once. CDR3 in DNA: TGCGCCAGCAGCTTGGGTGGGGGGAATCAGCCCCAGCATTTT. Its translation: CASSLGGGNQPQHF. The rearrangement uses TRBV5-1 and TRBJ1-5; D is perhaps TRBD1 (5 bases). V dropped 0 bases and J dropped 4 bases, with 8 bases sitting between them. Germline V CDR1 and CDR2: SGHRS, YFSETQ. This CDR3 has 14 amino acids.

CDR3 sequence reads: CASSETALNTEAFF. DNA of the CDR3: TGCGCCAGCAGTGAGACAGCTTTGAACACTGAAGCTTTCTTT. The chain employs TRBV10-1 and TRBJ1-1; D unclear. The CDR3 length is 14 residues. The V gene lost 2 bases and the J gene lost 0 bases, with 7 bases spanning the gap. Germline loops: CDR1 WNHNN, CDR2 SYGVQD (reference sequence).

This sequence joins TRBV19 and TRBJ2-1; 14 bases are a match to TRBD2. From germline, CDR1 is LNHDA and CDR2 SQIVND (reference sequence). The CDR3 totals 16 residues. V dropped 6 bases and J dropped 3; count of bases not matched to a gene: 4. CDR3 in DNA: TGTGCCAGTAGCAGGACTAGCGGGGGGTACTACAATGAGCAGTTCTTC. Translation gives CASSRTSGGYYNEQFF.

The rearrangement links TRBV19 to TRBJ2-7, with a tentative D call TRBD1 (7 bases). CDR1 and CDR2 (germline): LNHDA, SQIVND (reference sequence). Trimming cost V 6 bases and J 7 bases, with 16 bases left between them. The CDR3 contains 13 residues. CDR3 in amino acids: CASRLSQGGEQYF. As DNA, the CDR3 is TGTGCCAGTAGGCTAAGCCAGGGGGGTGAGCAGTACTTC.

The chain recombines TRBV19 with TRBJ2-3; tentatively, D is TRBD1 (5 bases). Germline lookup yields CDR1 LNHDA and CDR2 SQIVND (reference sequence). This CDR3 is 14 amino acids long. V was shortened by 0 bases and J by 1 base, with 5 bases between the two germline ends. The CDR3 DNA sequence: TGTGCCAGTAGTATAGAAGGGGGCACAGATACGCAGTATTTT. Amino acids: CASSIEGGTDTQYF. Looking up the rest from reference TRBV19 and TRBJ2-3 gives the full variable domain: DGGITQSPKYLFRKEGQNVTLSCEQNLNHDAMYWYRQDPGQGLRLIYYSQIVNDFQKGDIAEGYSVSREKKESFPLTVTSAQKNPTAFYLCASSIEGGTDTQYFGPGTRLTVL.

The rearrangement uses TRBV29-1 and TRBJ1-4, with D perhaps matching TRBD1 (5 bases). The ends were cut back, 4 bases at V and 8 bases at J, with 11 bases in the middle. Germline V CDR1 and CDR2: SQVTM, ANQGSEA. The CDR3 spans 12 residues. The CDR3 nucleotides are TGCAGCGTTGGTACTCAGGGAGAAAAACTGTTTTTT. It is translated as CSVGTQGEKLFF.

The chain is built from TRBV27 and TRBJ1-2; D gene unclear. Germline values: CDR1 MNHEY, CDR2 SMNVEV (reference sequence). CDR3 length: 14 residues. The V and J ends lost 3 bases and 6 bases respectively, with 14 bases between them. DNA of the CDR3: TGTGCCAGCAGTTTTATGGCACCGCCCCATGGCTACACCTTC. It yields the protein CASSFMAPPHGYTF.

The V and J genes are TRBV7-2 and TRBJ1-2, with D hard to call. Germline lookup yields CDR1 SGHTA and CDR2 FQGNSA. Trimming pared 5 bases from V and 7 bases from J, leaving 17 bases between. CDR3 length: 14 residues. CDR3 sequence: CASSAHRPWSGYTF. CDR3 sequence (DNA): TGTGCCAGCAGCGCCCATCGACCCTGGAGTGGCTACACCTTC.

The J gene is TRBJ1-1, the V gene TRBV18; 11 nucleotides agree with TRBD1. CDR1 and CDR2 (germline): KGHSH, LQKENI. The length of the CDR3 is 18 residues. V shed 4 bases, J shed 4 bases, and the junction held 14 bases outside the gene matches. The CDR3 region is CASSLFGRDRGLATEAFF. The CDR3 coding sequence is TGTGCCAGCTCACTTTTCGGCCGGGACAGGGGGTTGGCCACTGAAGCTTTCTTT.